Listed here are 25 T cell receptor beta chains from one sample, sequenced in a study of shared clonotypes between healthy human individuals. Method: immunoSEQ multiplex PCR; TCRdb's copy keeps in-frame clones and lacks some. The profile shows nearly 500,000 clones, around 78% of them singletons. The sample taken for sequencing was PBMCs. The source of these receptors is a woman aged 40 to 50 in good health. Some clones in this sample may be carry-over from other donors' samples.

The table lists this clone with a count of one. The CDR3 DNA is TGTGCCAGCAGTCTGGTCGGGACTATCCAAGAGACCCAGTACTTC. Its translation: CASSLVGTIQETQYF. V gene TRBV27 combines with J gene TRBJ2-5; TRBD2 aligns across 7 bases. Germline V CDR1 and CDR2: MNHEY, SMNVEV (reference sequence). Losses at the gene ends were 5 bases for V and 1 base for J; bases not matched to a gene: 7. This CDR3 has 15 amino acids.

The V gene is TRBV9, the J gene TRBJ2-1; 9 positions agree with TRBD2. This CDR3 is 14 amino acids long. Germline loops: CDR1 SGDLS, CDR2 YYNGEE. J lost 7 bases, V lost 0 bases, and 2 bases had no gene match. CDR3 loop: CASSVVSGSNEQFF. The CDR3 DNA reads as TGTGCCAGCAGCGTAGTTAGCGGGAGTAATGAGCAGTTCTTC.

As for this clone: This clone may be a read error of a much larger clone one base away. The sample holds other DNA sequences that translate to the same CDR3. The CDR3 region is CASSRTVNQPQHF. CDR3 nucleotides: TGTGCCAGCAGTCGGACAGTTAATCAGCCCCAGCATTTT. V and J are TRBV28 and TRBJ1-5; D possibly corresponds to TRBD1 (6 bases). The CDR3 loop spans 13 amino acids. The V and J ends lost 5 bases and 4 bases respectively, with 9 bases between them. The germline V gene encodes CDR1 MDHEN and CDR2 SYDVKM.

The chain uses TRBV2 and TRBJ2-7; a weak D match, TRBD2 (6 bases). Trimming took 6 bases from V and 5 from J, leaving 23 bases between them. Germline CDR1 and CDR2: SNHLY and FYNNEI. The CDR3 has 16 amino acids. The CDR3 DNA is TGTGCCAGCAGCCTAGCCGTTCGGGGAGGTGTCCACGAGCAGTACTTC. Translated, it gives CASSLAVRGGVHEQYF.

The chain combines TRBV18 with TRBJ2-5; D might be TRBD1 (5 bases). CDR1 is KGHSH, CDR2 LQKENI, per germline. Between the trimmed V and J ends, which lost 6 bases and 11 bases, there was a span of 22 bases. The CDR3 totals 14 residues. CDR3 DNA: TGTGCCAGCTCCCCCTCGGGCAGAACAGGAGAGCAGTACTTC. Its translation: CASSPSGRTGEQYF.

The chain employs TRBV18 and TRBJ2-7; D uncertain. The V end lost 6 bases, the J end lost 1 base, and 10 bases lay between the germline ends. There are 13 residues in the CDR3. Germline V lookup: CDR1 KGHSH, CDR2 LQKENI. The CDR3 here is CASSDGFSYEQYF. For the CDR3, the DNA is TGTGCCAGCTCCGACGGGTTTTCCTACGAGCAGTACTTC.

This clone was recorded only once. The J gene is TRBJ2-7, the V gene TRBV7-2; 7 nucleotides match TRBD2. Germline V gives CDR1 SGHTA, CDR2 FQGNSA. The CDR3 has 16 amino acids. Trimming cost V 5 bases and J 6 bases; bases outside gene matches: 16. CDR3 loop: CASSRSAARESREQYF. For the CDR3, the DNA is TGTGCCAGCAGCCGCAGCGCCGCGCGGGAGTCCCGCGAGCAGTACTTC.

This chain links TRBV7-9 with TRBJ2-7, with D tentatively TRBD2 (6 bases). V dropped 5 bases and J dropped 1 base, with 12 bases sitting between them. Germline CDR1 and CDR2: SEHNR and FQNEAQ (reference sequence). The CDR3 has 14 amino acids. CDR3 sequence: CASSPPGLSYEQYF. CDR3 nucleotides: TGTGCCAGCAGCCCGCCGGGACTGTCCTACGAGCAGTACTTC.

This chain connects TRBV9 to TRBJ2-2; D uncertain. In germline, CDR1 is SGDLS, CDR2 YYNGEE. CDR3 length: 16 residues. V lost 2 bases, J lost 0 bases, and 11 bases lay in between. CDR3 nucleotide sequence: TGTGCCAGCAGCGTTTCTGTTCAGGCGAACACCGGGGAGCTGTTTTTT. As protein: CASSVSVQANTGELFF.

The rearrangement joins TRBV5-1 to TRBJ2-2, with a tentative D call TRBD2 (5 bases). V was trimmed by 4 bases and J by 5 bases, leaving 12 bases between them. Per the germline V gene, CDR1 is SGHRS and CDR2 is YFSETQ. CDR3 length: 14 residues. This CDR3 is CASSGGLRTGELFF. As DNA, the CDR3 is TGCGCCAGCAGCGGTGGACTGCGAACCGGGGAGCTGTTTTTT.

The V call is TRBV11-1, the J call TRBJ1-1, with 8 bases lining up with TRBD1. Germline V CDR1 and CDR2: SGHAT, FQDESV (reference sequence). The V gene end was trimmed by 5 bases and the J gene end by 10 bases; junction bases not matched to a gene: 3. The CDR3 length is 11 residues. The CDR3 region has the DNA TGTGCCAGCAGCCCGACAGGGGTAGCTTTCTTT. Amino acid sequence: CASSPTGVAFF.

This clone was recorded only once. This chain joins TRBV30 and TRBJ2-6; D may be TRBD1 (5 bases). The CDR3 totals 15 residues. Trimming removed 5 bases from V and 2 bases from J, with 13 bases in between. CDR1 GTSNPN and CDR2 SVGIG come from the germline V gene (reference sequence). For the CDR3, the DNA is TGTGCCTGGTCCACAGGCGCTCCTGGGGCCAACGTCCTGACTTTC. Its translation is CAWSTGAPGANVLTF.

The chain has TRBV5-1 and TRBJ2-7, with 7 bases identical to TRBD1. The CDR3 has 15 residues. V was pared by 0 bases and J by 0 bases, with 3 bases of the junction left unmatched. Germline CDR1 reads SGHRS; CDR2 reads YFSETQ. The CDR3 DNA reads as TGCGCCAGCAGCTTGGGCCGGGACAGCTCCTACGAGCAGTACTTC. Translation: CASSLGRDSSYEQYF.

A few counts support this clone. The chain recombines TRBV4-2 with TRBJ2-5; D tentatively reads TRBD1 or TRBD2 (5 bases each). The end of the DNA aligns better with TRBJ2-7, so the J call may be wrong. The length of the CDR3 is 18 residues. Germline CDR1 LGHNA, CDR2 YNFKEQ. The CDR3 nucleotides are TGTGCCAGCAGCCAAGGTCCCCCCGGGACCTCGATCTCCTACGAGCAGTACTTC. Translating it yields CASSQGPPGTSISYEQYF.

V is TRBV28 and J is TRBJ2-7, with 8 positions matching TRBD1. J lost 6 bases, V lost 5 bases, and 3 bases had no gene match. Germline loops: CDR1 MDHEN, CDR2 SYDVKM. The CDR3 has 12 amino acids. The DNA of the CDR3 is TGTGCCAGCAGTGTCAGGGGGCGCGAGCAGTACTTC. Translation gives CASSVRGREQYF.

This chain joins TRBV5-1 and TRBJ1-4; 7 positions match TRBD1. V lost 0 bases, J lost 7 bases, and 3 bases stayed unmatched. The CDR3 runs to 14 residues. Germline-derived CDR1 and CDR2 are SGHRS and YFSETQ. CDR3: CASSLGTGLEKLFF. The CDR3 nucleotides read TGCGCCAGCAGCTTGGGGACAGGTCTTGAAAAACTGTTTTTT.

This clone was counted once. At one of its ends the junction is not consistent with the germline gene, which may arise from a read error. This chain joins TRBV6-6 and TRBJ2-3; 8 nucleotides line up with TRBD1. The CDR3 runs 16 residues. From germline, CDR1 is MNHNY and CDR2 SVGAGI (reference sequence). In DNA, the CDR3 is TGTGTCAGCAGTTACCCTCCGGACAGGGCGACAGATACGCAGTATTTT. Protein: CVSSYPPDRATDTQYF.

This chain links TRBV5-1 with TRBJ2-3, with D hard to call. CDR3 length: 15 amino acids. CDR1 is SGHRS and CDR2 is YFSETQ in the germline V gene. The V gene lost 5 bases and the J gene lost 2 bases, with 15 bases spanning the gap. The CDR3 coding sequence is TGCGCCAGCAGTTCGGAACAGCGATCCACAGATACGCAGTATTTT. Amino acids: CASSSEQRSTDTQYF.

The V and J genes are TRBV29-1 and TRBJ2-1, with TRBD2 matching 8 bases. Germline CDR1 SQVTM, CDR2 ANQGSEA. With V trimmed by 7 bases and J by 9 bases, 8 bases remained unmatched. The CDR3 totals 12 residues. CDR3: CSASGSIGEQFF. The CDR3 coding sequence is TGCAGCGCCAGCGGGAGTATCGGTGAGCAGTTCTTC.

The chain couples TRBV4-3 to TRBJ2-7, with TRBD2 matching over 10 bases. The ends lost 3 bases at V and 2 bases at J; junction bases unmatched: 7. The CDR3 is 16 amino acids. Germline V gene data show CDR1 as LGHNA and CDR2 as YSLEER. The CDR3 DNA reads as TGCGCCAGCAGCCAGCTGACTAGCGGGCGCCCCTACGAGCAGTACTTC. This codes for CASSQLTSGRPYEQYF.

Comment on this clone: The sample contains more than one DNA sequence encoding this CDR3. The rearrangement uses TRBV28 and TRBJ1-5; 9 positions agree with TRBD1. J was trimmed by 4 bases and V by 4 bases; bases with no gene match: 2. The germline V gene encodes CDR1 MDHEN and CDR2 SYDVKM. This CDR3 comprises 14 residues. This chain's CDR3 is CASSSGQGNQPQHF. In nucleotides, the CDR3 is TGTGCCAGCAGTTCCGGACAGGGGAATCAGCCCCAGCATTTT.

The chain is built from TRBV7-9 and TRBJ2-5; TRBD2 is a possible D gene (6 bases). The CDR3 loop spans 16 amino acids. With 1 base removed from V and 5 bases from J, the gap between germline ends came to 17 bases. Germline V gene lookup returns CDR1 SEHNR and CDR2 FQNEAQ (reference sequence). Here the CDR3 reads CASSLGFGREEETQYF. CDR3 nucleotide sequence: TGTGCCAGCAGCTTAGGCTTCGGGAGAGAAGAGGAGACCCAGTACTTC. Variable domain in full (rest from reference TRBV7-9 and TRBJ2-5): DTGVSQNPRHKITKRGQNVTFRCDPISEHNRLYWYRQTLGQGPEFLTYFQNEAQLEKSRLLSDRFSAERPKGSFSTLEIQRTEQGDSAMYLCASSLGFGREEETQYFGPGTRLLVL.

The chain has TRBV30 and TRBJ2-5; D remains ambiguous. CDR1 is GTSNPN, CDR2 SVGIG, per germline (reference sequence). With 0 bases removed from V and 4 bases from J, the gap between germline ends came to 6 bases. CDR3 length equals 12 residues. The CDR3 sequence is CAWSVTGETQYF. The CDR3 DNA reads as TGTGCCTGGAGTGTAACGGGAGAGACCCAGTACTTC.

The V gene is TRBV7-8, the J gene TRBJ1-3, with a weak D call TRBD1 (6 bases). Germline values: CDR1 SGHVS, CDR2 FQNEAQ. The V end lost 5 bases, the J end lost 2 bases, and 13 bases lay between the germline ends. The CDR3 has 15 amino acids. CDR3 in amino acids: CASSLEGGPGNTIYF. The CDR3 bases are TGTGCCAGCAGCCTGGAAGGGGGGCCTGGAAACACCATATATTTT. Full variable domain (rest looked up from reference TRBV7-8 and TRBJ1-3): GAGVSQSPRYKVAKRGQDVALRCDPISGHVSLFWYQQALGQGPEFLTYFQNEAQLDKSGLPSDRFFAERPEGSVSTLKIQRTQQEDSAVYLCASSLEGGPGNTIYFGEGSWLTVV.

This clone was observed many times. The chain joins TRBV6-1 to TRBJ2-1; D may be TRBD1 (6 bases). This CDR3 spans 15 amino acids. With 6 bases removed from V and 1 base from J, the gap between germline ends came to 13 bases. Germline V lookup: CDR1 MNHNS, CDR2 SASEGT. The CDR3 sequence is CASSAGTWSYNEQFF. In nucleotides, the CDR3 is TGTGCCAGCAGCGCCGGGACATGGTCCTACAATGAGCAGTTCTTC.